The clone carrying this T cell receptor beta chain appeared many times. Per the original methods: Amplification from reference gene primers served as the basis for estimated nucleated cell counts. Data came from immunoSEQ multiplex PCR; TCRdb stores just in-frame clones and leaves some out. V and J calls and clone size are as listed in that table; D and trimming were resolved from the DNA. The data show some 190,000 clones, 88% seen once. The data were taken from a study of blood T cell repertoires in COVID-19. Study-wide background: Acute and convalescent COVID-19 samples came from the United States, Italy and Spain. PBMCs, B-cell-depleted T cells, or T cells were the source of the cDNA or gDNA that made up the material.

The germline V gene has CDR1 LGHNA and CDR2 YSLEER. The CDR3 covers 17 residues. J gave up 0 bases and V 0 bases, and 2 bases lay outside the gene matches. V is TRBV4-3 and J is TRBJ2-6, with 7 bases that match TRBD2. This TCR was sampled from a man between 18 and 35 years old with active or convalescent COVID-19. Sample: peripheral blood. The CDR3 bases are TGCGCCAGCAGCCAAGACGGGGGGAGCTCTGGGGCCAACGTCCTGACTTTC. This gives the protein CASSQDGGSSGANVLTF.